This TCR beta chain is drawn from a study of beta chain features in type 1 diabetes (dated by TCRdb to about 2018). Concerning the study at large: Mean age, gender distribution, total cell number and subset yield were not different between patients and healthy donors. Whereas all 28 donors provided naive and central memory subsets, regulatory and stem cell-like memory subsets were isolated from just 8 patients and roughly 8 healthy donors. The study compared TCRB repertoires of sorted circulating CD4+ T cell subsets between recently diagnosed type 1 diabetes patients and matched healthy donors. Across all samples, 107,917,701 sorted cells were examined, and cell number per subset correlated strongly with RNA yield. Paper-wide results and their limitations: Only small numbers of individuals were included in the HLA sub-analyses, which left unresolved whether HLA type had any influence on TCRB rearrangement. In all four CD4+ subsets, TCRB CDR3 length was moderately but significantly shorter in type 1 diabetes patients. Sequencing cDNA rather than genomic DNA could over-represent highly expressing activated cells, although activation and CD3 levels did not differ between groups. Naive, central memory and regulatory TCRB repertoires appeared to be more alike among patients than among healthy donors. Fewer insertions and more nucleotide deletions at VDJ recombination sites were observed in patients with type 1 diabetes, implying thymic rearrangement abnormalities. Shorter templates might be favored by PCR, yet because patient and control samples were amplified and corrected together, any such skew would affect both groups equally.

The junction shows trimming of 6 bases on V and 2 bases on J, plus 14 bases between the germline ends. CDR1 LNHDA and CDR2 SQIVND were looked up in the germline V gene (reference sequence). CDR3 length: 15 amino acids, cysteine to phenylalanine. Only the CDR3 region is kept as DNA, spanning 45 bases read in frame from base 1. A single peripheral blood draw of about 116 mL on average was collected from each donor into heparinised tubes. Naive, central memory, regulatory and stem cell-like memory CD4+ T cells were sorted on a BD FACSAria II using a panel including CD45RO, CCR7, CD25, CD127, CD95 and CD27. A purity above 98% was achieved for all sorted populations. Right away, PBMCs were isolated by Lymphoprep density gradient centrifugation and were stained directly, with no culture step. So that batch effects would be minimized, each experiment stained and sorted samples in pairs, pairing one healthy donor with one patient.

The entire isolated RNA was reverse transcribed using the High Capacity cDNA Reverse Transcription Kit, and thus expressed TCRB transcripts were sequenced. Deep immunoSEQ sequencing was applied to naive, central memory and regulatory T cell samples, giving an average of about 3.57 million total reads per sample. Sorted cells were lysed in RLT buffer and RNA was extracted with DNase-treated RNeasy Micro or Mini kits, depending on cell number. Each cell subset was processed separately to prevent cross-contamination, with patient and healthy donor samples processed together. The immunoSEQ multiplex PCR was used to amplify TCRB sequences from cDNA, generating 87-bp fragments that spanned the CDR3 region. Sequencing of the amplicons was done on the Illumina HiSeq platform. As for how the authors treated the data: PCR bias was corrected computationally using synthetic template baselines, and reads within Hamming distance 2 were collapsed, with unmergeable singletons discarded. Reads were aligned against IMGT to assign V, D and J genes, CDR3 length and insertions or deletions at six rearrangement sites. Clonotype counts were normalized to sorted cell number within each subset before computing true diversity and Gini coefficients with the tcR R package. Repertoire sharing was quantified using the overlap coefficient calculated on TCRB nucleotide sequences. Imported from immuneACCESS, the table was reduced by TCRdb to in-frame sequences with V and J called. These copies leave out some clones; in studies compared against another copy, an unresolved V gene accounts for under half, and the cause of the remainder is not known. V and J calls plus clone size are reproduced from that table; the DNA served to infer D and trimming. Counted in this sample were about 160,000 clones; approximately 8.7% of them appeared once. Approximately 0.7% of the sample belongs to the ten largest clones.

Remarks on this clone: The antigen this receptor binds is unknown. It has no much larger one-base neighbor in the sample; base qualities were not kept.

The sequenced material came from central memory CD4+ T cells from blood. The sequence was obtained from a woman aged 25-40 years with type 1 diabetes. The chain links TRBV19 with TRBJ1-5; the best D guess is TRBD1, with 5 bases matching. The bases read TGTGCCAGTAGCCTAAGAAGGGGTGGCAATCAGCCCCAGCATTTT. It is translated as CASSLRRGGNQPQHF.